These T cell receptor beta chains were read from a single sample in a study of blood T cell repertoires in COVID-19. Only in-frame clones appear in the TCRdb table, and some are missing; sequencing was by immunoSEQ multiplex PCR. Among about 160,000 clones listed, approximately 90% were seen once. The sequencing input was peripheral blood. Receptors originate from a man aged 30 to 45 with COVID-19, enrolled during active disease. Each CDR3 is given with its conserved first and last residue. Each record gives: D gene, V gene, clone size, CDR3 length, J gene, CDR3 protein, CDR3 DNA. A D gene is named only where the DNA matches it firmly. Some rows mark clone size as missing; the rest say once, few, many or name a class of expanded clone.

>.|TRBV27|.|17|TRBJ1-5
CASSLSPGLGGNQPQHF
TGTGCCAGCAGTTTATCCCCGGGCCTGGGAGGCAATCAGCCCCAGCATTTT
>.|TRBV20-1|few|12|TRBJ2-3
CSASTGTDTQYF
TGCAGTGCTAGTACGGGAACGGATACGCAGTATTTT
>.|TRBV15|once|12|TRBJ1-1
CATSRPYSEAFF
TGTGCCACCAGCAGACCGTATTCTGAAGCTTTCTTT
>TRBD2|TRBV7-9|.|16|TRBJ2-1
CASSLTAGTSANEQFF
TGTGCCAGCAGCTTAACTGCCGGGACTAGCGCCAATGAGCAGTTCTTC
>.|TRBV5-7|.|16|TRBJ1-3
CASSSWTVPSGNTIYF
TGTGCCAGCAGCTCTTGGACAGTACCCTCTGGAAACACCATATATTTT
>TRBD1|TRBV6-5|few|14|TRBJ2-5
CASSQRTGRGTQYF
TGTGCCAGCAGTCAGAGGACAGGGCGGGGGACCCAGTACTTC
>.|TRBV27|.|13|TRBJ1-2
CASRTGSSTGYTF
TGTGCCAGCAGGACCGGGTCATCGACTGGCTACACCTTC
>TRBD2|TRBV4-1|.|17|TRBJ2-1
CASSQARGLAVDNEQFF
TGCGCCAGCAGCCAAGCCCGGGGACTAGCGGTCGACAATGAGCAGTTCTTC
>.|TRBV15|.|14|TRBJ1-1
CATSRREENTEAFF
TGTGCCACCAGCAGACGCGAGGAGAACACTGAAGCTTTCTTT
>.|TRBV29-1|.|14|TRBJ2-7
CSVGRGGGYYEQYF
TGCAGCGTTGGTAGGGGGGGAGGCTACTACGAGCAGTACTTC
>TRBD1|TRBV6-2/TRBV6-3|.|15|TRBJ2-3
CASSFGQGRADTQYF
TGTGCCAGCAGTTTCGGACAGGGGAGAGCAGATACGCAGTATTTT
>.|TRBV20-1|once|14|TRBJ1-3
CSASRRSSGNTIYF
TGCAGTGCTAGTCGGCGGAGCTCTGGAAACACCATATATTTT
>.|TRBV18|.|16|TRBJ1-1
CASSPLTIGMNTEAFF
TGTGCCAGCTCACCCCTGACTATAGGAATGAACACTGAAGCTTTCTTT
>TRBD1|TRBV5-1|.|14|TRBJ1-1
CASSGQGGNTEAFF
TGCGCCAGCAGTGGACAGGGAGGGAACACTGAAGCTTTCTTT
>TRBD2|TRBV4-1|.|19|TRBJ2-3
CASSPSGTSGSFSTDTQYF
TGCGCCAGCAGCCCCTCCGGGACTAGCGGGAGTTTCAGCACAGATACGCAGTATTTT
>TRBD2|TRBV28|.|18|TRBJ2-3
CASSLPLGLAGDTDTQYF
TGTGCCAGCAGTTTACCCCTCGGACTAGCGGGAGATACAGATACGCAGTATTTT
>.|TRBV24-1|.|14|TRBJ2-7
CATSDQGGGAAQYF
TGTGCCACCAGTGACCAGGGAGGGGGGGCGGCGCAGTACTTC
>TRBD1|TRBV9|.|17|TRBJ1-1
CASSPMGRGRLDTEAFF
TGTGCCAGCAGCCCTATGGGCAGGGGGCGTCTGGACACTGAAGCTTTCTTT
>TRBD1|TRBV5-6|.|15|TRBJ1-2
CASSVIVRDRYGYTF
TGTGCCAGCAGCGTGATTGTCCGGGACAGATATGGCTACACCTTC
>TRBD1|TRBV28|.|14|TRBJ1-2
CASSWDRPYYGYTF
TGTGCCAGCAGTTGGGACAGGCCCTACTATGGCTACACCTTC
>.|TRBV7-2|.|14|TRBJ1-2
CASSFGTANYGYTF
TGTGCCAGCAGCTTCGGTACAGCTAACTATGGCTACACCTTC
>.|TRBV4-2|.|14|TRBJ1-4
CASSRLGGDEKLFF
TGTGCCAGCAGCCGATTAGGGGGGGATGAAAAACTGTTTTTT
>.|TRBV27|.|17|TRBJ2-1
CASSPQGGTLSYNEQFF
TGTGCCAGCAGTCCCCAGGGGGGCACGCTCTCCTACAATGAGCAGTTCTTC
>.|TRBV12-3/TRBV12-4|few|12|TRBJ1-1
CASSLSRTEAFF
TGTGCCAGCAGTTTATCCAGAACTGAAGCTTTCTTT
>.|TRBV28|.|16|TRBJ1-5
CASSSHRLRSNQPQHF
TGTGCCAGCAGTTCCCACAGGCTTCGTAGCAATCAGCCCCAGCATTTT
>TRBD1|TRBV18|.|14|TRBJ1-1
CASSRETGQTEAFF
TGTGCCAGCTCCCGAGAGACAGGGCAAACTGAAGCTTTCTTT
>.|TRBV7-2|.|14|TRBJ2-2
CASSLFKNTGELFF
TGTGCCAGCAGCTTATTCAAGAACACCGGGGAGCTGTTTTTT
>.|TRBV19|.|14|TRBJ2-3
CATETGASTDTQYF
TGTGCCACCGAGACAGGCGCCAGCACAGATACGCAGTATTTT
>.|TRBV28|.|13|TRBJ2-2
CASKGANTGELFF
TGTGCCAGCAAAGGGGCGAACACCGGGGAGCTGTTTTTT
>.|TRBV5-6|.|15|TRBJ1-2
CASSWGRRTASGYTF
TGTGCCAGCAGCTGGGGGCGCAGGACCGCTTCTGGCTACACCTTC
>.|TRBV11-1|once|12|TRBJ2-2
CASSPNTGELFF
TGTGCCAGCAGCCCTAACACCGGGGAGCTGTTTTTT
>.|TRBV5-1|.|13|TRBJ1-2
CASSLSEFYGYTF
TGCGCCAGCAGCTTGAGTGAGTTCTATGGCTACACCTTC
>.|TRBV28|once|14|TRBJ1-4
CASSLTRRDEKLFF
TGTGCCAGCAGTTTAACCCGGCGGGATGAAAAACTGTTTTTT
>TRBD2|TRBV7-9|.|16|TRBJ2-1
CASSYTSAGEDNEQFF
TGTGCCAGCAGCTATACTAGTGCGGGAGAAGACAATGAGCAGTTCTTC
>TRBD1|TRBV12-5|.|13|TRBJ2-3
CASGTGDTDTQYF
TGTGCTAGTGGTACAGGGGACACAGATACGCAGTATTTT
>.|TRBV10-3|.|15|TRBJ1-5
CAISESLQPNQPQHF
TGTGCCATCAGTGAGTCGCTACAGCCTAATCAGCCCCAGCATTTT
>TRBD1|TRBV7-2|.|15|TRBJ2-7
CASSSSQGVFHEQYF
TGTGCCAGCAGCTCGTCGCAGGGGGTCTTCCACGAGCAGTACTTC
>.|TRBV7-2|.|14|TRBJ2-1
CASSLRAGRGEQFF
TGTGCCAGCAGCTTAAGGGCCGGTAGGGGTGAGCAGTTCTTC
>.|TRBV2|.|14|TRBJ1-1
CASSRFGRTIEAFF
TGTGCCAGCAGTCGTTTTGGACGGACAATTGAAGCTTTCTTT
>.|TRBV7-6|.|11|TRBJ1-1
CASSFDSEAFF
TGTGCCAGCAGCTTTGACAGTGAAGCTTTCTTT
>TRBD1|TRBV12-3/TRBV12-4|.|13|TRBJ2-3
CASSQGVADTQYF
TGTGCCAGCAGTCAGGGGGTGGCAGATACGCAGTATTTT
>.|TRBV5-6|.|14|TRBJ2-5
CASSYPGPQETQYF
TGTGCCAGCAGCTATCCGGGTCCTCAAGAGACCCAGTACTTC
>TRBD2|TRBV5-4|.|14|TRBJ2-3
CASSSGGPADTQYF
TGTGCCAGCAGCTCGGGGGGGCCAGCAGATACGCAGTATTTT
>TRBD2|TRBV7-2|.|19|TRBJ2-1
CASSRKTSGGLTSYNEQFF
TGTGCCAGCAGCCGTAAGACTAGCGGGGGCCTTACCTCCTACAATGAGCAGTTCTTC
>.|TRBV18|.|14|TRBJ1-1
CASSAVDSSTEAFF
TGTGCCAGCTCAGCCGTAGATTCATCCACTGAAGCTTTCTTT
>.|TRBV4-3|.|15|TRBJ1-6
CASSLAAVNNSPLHF
TGCGCCAGCAGCCTAGCGGCAGTGAATAATTCACCCCTCCACTTT
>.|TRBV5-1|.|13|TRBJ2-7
CASSLTENYEQYF
TGCGCCAGCAGCTTGACAGAAAACTACGAGCAGTACTTC
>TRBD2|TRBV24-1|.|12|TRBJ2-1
CATSDRGVEQFF
TGTGCCACCAGTGATCGGGGGGTTGAGCAGTTCTTC